The clone carrying this TCR beta chain appeared once. V lost 3 bases, J lost 3 bases, and 6 bases lay in between. This CDR3 has 12 residues. Germline CDR1 reads SEHNR; CDR2 reads FQNEAQ (reference sequence). Profiling relied on immunoSEQ multiplex PCR, and the TCRdb table lists in-frame clones only, not all of them. The sample carries about 140,000 clones, around nine tenths recorded once. This sample was taken from a study of control samples from healthy donors and cancer patients. This chain connects TRBV7-9 to TRBJ2-7, with D hard to call. The sequence derives from a woman aged 30 to 39 in good health. Sample: blood. The CDR3 here is CASSFLNYEQYF. The CDR3 coding sequence is TGTGCCAGCAGCTTCTTGAACTACGAGCAGTACTTC. The whole variable domain, remainder taken from reference TRBV7-9 and TRBJ2-7, is DTGVSQNPRHKITKRGQNVTFRCDPISEHNRLYWYRQTLGQGPEFLTYFQNEAQLEKSRLLSDRFSAERPKGSFSTLEIQRTEQGDSAMYLCASSFLNYEQYFGPGTRLTVT.